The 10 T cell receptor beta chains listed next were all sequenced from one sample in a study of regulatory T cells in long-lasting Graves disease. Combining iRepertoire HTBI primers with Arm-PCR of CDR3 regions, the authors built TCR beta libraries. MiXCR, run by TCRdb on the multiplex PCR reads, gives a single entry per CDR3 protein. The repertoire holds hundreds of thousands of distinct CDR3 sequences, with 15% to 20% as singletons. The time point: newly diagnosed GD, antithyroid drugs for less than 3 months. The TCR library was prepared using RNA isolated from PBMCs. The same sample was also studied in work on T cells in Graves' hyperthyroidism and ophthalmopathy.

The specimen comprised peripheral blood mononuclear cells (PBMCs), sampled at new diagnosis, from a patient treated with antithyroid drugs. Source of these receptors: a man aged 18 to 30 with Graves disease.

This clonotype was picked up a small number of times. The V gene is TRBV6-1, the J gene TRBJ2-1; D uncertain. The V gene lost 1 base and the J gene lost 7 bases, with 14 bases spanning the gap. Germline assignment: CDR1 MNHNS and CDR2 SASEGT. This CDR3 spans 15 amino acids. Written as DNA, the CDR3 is TGTGCCAGCAGTGAAGAACCGGAGTTAAAAAATGAGCAGTTCTTC. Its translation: CASSEEPELKNEQFF.

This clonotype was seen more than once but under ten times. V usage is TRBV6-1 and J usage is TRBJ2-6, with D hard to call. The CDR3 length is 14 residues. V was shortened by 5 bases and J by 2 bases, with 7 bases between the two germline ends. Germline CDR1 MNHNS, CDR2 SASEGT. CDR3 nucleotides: TGTGCCAGCAGTCGGAACGCTGGGGCCAACGTCCTGACTTTC. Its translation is CASSRNAGANVLTF.

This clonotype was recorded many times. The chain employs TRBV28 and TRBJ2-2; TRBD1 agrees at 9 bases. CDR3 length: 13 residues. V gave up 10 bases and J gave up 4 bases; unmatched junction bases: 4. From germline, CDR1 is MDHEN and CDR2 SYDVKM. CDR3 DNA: TGTGCCACGGGACAGGGCCTCACCGGGGAGCTGTTTTTT. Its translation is CATGQGLTGELFF.

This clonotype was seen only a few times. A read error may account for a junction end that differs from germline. For the CDR3, the DNA is TGTGCCAGCAGCCAGCTACTTCGGACAGTCCGTAGCAATCAGCCCCAGCATTTT. Translation gives CASSQLLRTVRSNQPQHF. The J gene is TRBJ1-5, the V gene TRBV4-1; the D gene is possibly TRBD1 (6 bases). CDR3 length equals 18 residues. Germline CDR1 MGHRA, CDR2 YSYEKL.

CDR3 in DNA: TGTGCCGCGCAGACAGGGGGTCGCAATCAGCCCCAGCATTTT. Its translation: CAAQTGGRNQPQHF. The chain couples TRBV10-3 to TRBJ1-5; the match to TRBD1 covers 9 bases. This CDR3 has 14 amino acids. V was clipped by 11 bases and J by 2 bases; unmatched bases: 7. CDR1 is ENHRY and CDR2 is SYGVKD in the germline V gene.

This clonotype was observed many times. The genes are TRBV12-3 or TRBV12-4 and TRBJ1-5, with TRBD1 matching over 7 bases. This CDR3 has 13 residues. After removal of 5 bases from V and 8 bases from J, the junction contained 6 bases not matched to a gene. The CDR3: CASSTNRGEPQHF. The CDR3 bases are TGTGCCAGCAGTACAAACAGGGGTGAGCCCCAGCATTTT.

Here the CDR3 DNA reads TGCGCCAGCAGCTTGGCTTACCTCCCGGACAGAAAGCAAGAGACCCAGTACTTC. Amino acid sequence: CASSLAYLPDRKQETQYF. This sequence joins TRBV5-1 and TRBJ2-5; D is possibly TRBD1 (6 bases). The CDR3 has 18 residues. In germline, CDR1 is SGHRS, CDR2 YFSETQ. Trimming removed 0 bases from V and 2 bases from J, with 20 bases in between.

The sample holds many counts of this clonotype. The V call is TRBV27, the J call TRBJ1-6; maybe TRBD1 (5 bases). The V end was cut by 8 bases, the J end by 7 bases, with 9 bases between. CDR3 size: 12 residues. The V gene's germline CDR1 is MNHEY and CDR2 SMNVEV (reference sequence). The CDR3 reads CASGARNSPLHF. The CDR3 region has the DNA TGTGCCAGCGGGGCCCGGAATTCACCCCTCCACTTT.

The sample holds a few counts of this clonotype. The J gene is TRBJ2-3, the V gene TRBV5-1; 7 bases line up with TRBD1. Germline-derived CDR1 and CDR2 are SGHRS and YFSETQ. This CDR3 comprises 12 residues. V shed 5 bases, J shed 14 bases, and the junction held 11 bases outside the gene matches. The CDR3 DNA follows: TGCGCCAGCAGAGGGACAGCCTCCCTGAGGTATTTT. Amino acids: CASRGTASLRYF.

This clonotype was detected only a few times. This CDR3 reads CASSVGQGIQPQHF. In DNA, the CDR3 is TGTGCCAGCAGTGTGGGACAGGGGATTCAGCCCCAGCATTTT. The V and J genes are TRBV7-2 and TRBJ1-5, with 10 bases aligning to TRBD1. V trimming: 6 bases; J trimming: 6 bases; junction bases outside the gene matches: 5. The CDR3 extends over 14 amino acids. The germline V gene encodes CDR1 SGHTA and CDR2 FQGNSA. The whole variable domain, filled in from reference TRBV7-2 and TRBJ1-5, reads GAGVSQSPSNKVTEKGKDVELRCDPISGHTALYWYRQSLGQGLEFLIYFQGNSAPDKSGLPSDRFSAERTGGSVSTLTIQRTQQEDSAVYLCASSVGQGIQPQHFGDGTRLSIL.